This T cell receptor (beta chain) was sequenced during a study of control samples from healthy donors and cancer patients. Sequenced by immunoSEQ multiplex PCR; TCRdb stores in-frame clones only, minus some. The sample holds fewer than 90,000 clones, 87% seen once. With 4 bases removed from V and 6 bases from J, the gap between germline ends came to 27 bases. Germline V lookup: CDR1 SGHNT, CDR2 YYREEE (reference sequence). The CDR3 runs 18 residues. The source of this sequence is a man aged 50-59 years in good health. V gene TRBV5-4 combines with J gene TRBJ2-3; no reliable D call. The sample consisted of blood. CDR3 sequence: CASSASSAGMFVLDTQYF. CDR3 sequence (DNA): TGTGCCAGCAGCGCGAGTTCCGCTGGGATGTTTGTTCTGGATACGCAGTATTTT.